This T cell receptor (beta chain) is from a study of OX40 agonist ivuxolimab in advanced cancers. About the study: Patients received ivuxolimab, an agonistic anti-OX40 (CD134) antibody. Of mixed ages from about 23 to 79 and averaging 60 years, the group was roughly 85% male. Eligibility admitted prior anti-PD-1, anti-PD-L1 or anti-CTLA-4 therapy; around 42% had some.

The data were produced by immunoSEQ multiplex PCR, yet TCRdb's version contains in-frame clones alone and is incomplete. The sample has tens of thousands of clones, around 94% seen once; the top ten hold roughly 9.8%. Trimming left V 2 bases short and J 7 bases short, with 14 bases between. CDR3 size: 15 residues. CDR1 and CDR2 from the germline V gene are MDHEN and SYDVKM. Any history of autoimmune disease or systemic immunosuppression disqualified patients. This chain uses TRBV28 with TRBJ1-4; no definite D call. The receptor's source is an adult with an advanced solid tumor such as melanoma, head and neck, liver or kidney cancer. Sample: CD4+ or CD8+ T cells sorted from blood, taken in a trial of the OX40 agonist ivuxolimab. In DNA form, the CDR3 reads TGTGCCAGCAGTTTAGGGCCAAGGGAAAGTGAAAAACTGTTTTTT. Translating gives CASSLGPRESEKLFF.